The entry that follows covers one TCR beta chain sequence. What antigen it recognizes has not been identified. No base qualities exist here, and no much larger clone lies one base off it. Libraries were constructed by the immunoSEQ multiplex PCR assay. In TCRdb, the immuneACCESS table is reduced to in-frame sequences with V and J assigned. These tables do not hold every clone; where another copy was compared, an unresolved V gene accounts for under half, and the others remain unexplained. This sample gives 20,000 to 30,000 clones in total; 80% to 90% of them show up just once. Clones ranked in the top ten supply over 25% of the sample. The data were obtained in a study of preoperative IRX-2 immunotherapy in early breast cancer (dated by TCRdb to the late 2010s). Including cysteine and phenylalanine, the CDR3 has 13 amino acids. Only CDR3 DNA is held: 39 bases, read in frame from base 1. V loses 0 bases of germline sequence and J loses 4 bases, and the interval between the two ends is 6 bases. CDR1 and CDR2 (SGHDN, FVKESK) derive from the germline V gene.

The treatment or condition label on this specimen signifies: preoperative locoregional IRX-2 cytokine immunotherapy. The samples were obtained from a phase Ib study that tested preoperative, locoregional IRX-2 cytokine immunotherapy designed to prime immune responses. The donors were early-stage breast cancer patients who were given IRX-2 prior to surgery. The sequenced sample was tumor tissue, obtained after IRX-2 immunotherapy. This clonotype was sampled from a human donor with breast cancer. The sequence joins TRBV14 to TRBJ1-1; the D gene cannot be named for sure. In nucleotides, the sequence is TGTGCCAGCAGCCAAGATCTGGTCACTGAAGCTTTCTTT. Protein translation: CASSQDLVTEAFF.